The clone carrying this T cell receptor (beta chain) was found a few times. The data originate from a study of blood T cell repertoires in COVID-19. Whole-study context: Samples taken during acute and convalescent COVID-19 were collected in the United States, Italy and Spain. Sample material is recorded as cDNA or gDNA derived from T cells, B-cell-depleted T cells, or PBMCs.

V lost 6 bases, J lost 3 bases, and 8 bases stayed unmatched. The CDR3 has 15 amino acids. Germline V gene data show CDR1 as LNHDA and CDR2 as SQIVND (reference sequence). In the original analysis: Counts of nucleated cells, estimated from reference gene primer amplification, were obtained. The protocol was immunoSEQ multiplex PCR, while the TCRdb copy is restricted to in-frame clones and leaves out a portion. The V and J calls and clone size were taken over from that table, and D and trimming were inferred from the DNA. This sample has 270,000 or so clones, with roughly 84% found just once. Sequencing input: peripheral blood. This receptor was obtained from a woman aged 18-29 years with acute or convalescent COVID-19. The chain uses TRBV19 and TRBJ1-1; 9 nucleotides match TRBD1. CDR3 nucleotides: TGTGCCAGTAGGGGCGGACAGGGGTACGACACTGAAGCTTTCTTT. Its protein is CASRGGQGYDTEAFF.